A single sample is the source of the 12 T cell receptor beta chains below, sequenced in a study of cytomegalovirus exposure and HLA in healthy donors. The table came from immunoSEQ multiplex PCR; TCRdb's copy has only in-frame clones and leaves some out. This sample has about 110,000 clones, with about 88% found just once. What was sequenced was PBMCs. These receptors originate from a woman aged 18-29 years in good health and CMV-seropositive.

The chain joins TRBV19 to TRBJ1-1; 7 bases map to TRBD1. V gave up 3 bases and J gave up 1 base; unmatched junction bases: 5. Germline V CDR1 and CDR2: LNHDA, SQIVND (reference sequence). The CDR3 length is 15 residues. The DNA for the CDR3 is TGTGCCAGTAGTATTACCGGACAGGAGAACACTGAAGCTTTCTTT. Translating gives CASSITGQENTEAFF. The variable domain in full, completed from reference TRBV19 and TRBJ1-1, reads DGGITQSPKYLFRKEGQNVTLSCEQNLNHDAMYWYRQDPGQGLRLIYYSQIVNDFQKGDIAEGYSVSREKKESFPLTVTSAQKNPTAFYLCASSITGQENTEAFFGQGTRLTVV.

The chain joins TRBV6-1 to TRBJ1-5; weak D call: TRBD1 (6 bases). CDR1 is MNHNS, CDR2 SASEGT, per germline. V gave up 5 bases and J gave up 2 bases, with 13 bases separating them. The CDR3 extends over 15 amino acids. This CDR3 reads CASSITPGGNQPQHF. The CDR3 DNA reads TGTGCCAGCAGTATTACCCCAGGGGGCAATCAGCCCCAGCATTTT.

This clone was seen only a few times. The chain combines TRBV5-4 with TRBJ2-1; maybe TRBD1 (5 bases). Per the germline V gene, CDR1 is SGHNT and CDR2 is YYREEE (reference sequence). The CDR3 runs to 15 residues. The germline V and J ends were trimmed by 0 bases and 8 bases, with 15 bases remaining between them. The CDR3 sequence is CASSLEQGRGDEQFF. The CDR3 region has the DNA TGTGCCAGCAGCTTGGAGCAGGGTAGGGGCGATGAGCAGTTCTTC.

The chain carries TRBV19 and TRBJ1-1, with unresolved D. CDR1 and CDR2 from the germline V gene are LNHDA and SQIVND (reference sequence). The V end lost 2 bases, the J end lost 1 base, and 8 bases lay between the germline ends. The CDR3 is made up of 14 amino acids. The CDR3: CASSISWRNTEAFF. The CDR3 DNA follows: TGTGCCAGTAGTATATCGTGGAGGAACACTGAAGCTTTCTTT.

This chain joins TRBV7-9 and TRBJ1-6; D is uncertain. Germline CDR1 and CDR2: SEHNR and FQNEAQ (reference sequence). The CDR3 contains 15 residues. V lost 10 bases to trimming and J lost 0 bases, with 13 bases between them. CDR3 amino acids: CAKRSTSSYNSPLHF. The CDR3 nucleotides are TGTGCCAAAAGGAGTACGAGCTCCTATAATTCACCCCTCCACTTT.

The chain couples TRBV18 to TRBJ2-1; D gene uncertain. This CDR3 is 11 amino acids long. Germline assignment: CDR1 KGHSH and CDR2 LQKENI. V shed 3 bases and J shed 8 bases, with 5 bases lying between them. CDR3 DNA: TGTGCCAGCTCACCGGGCTATGAGCAGTTCTTC. This encodes CASSPGYEQFF. Full variable domain (remainder filled in from reference TRBV18 and TRBJ2-1): NAGVMQNPRHLVRRRGQEARLRCSPMKGHSHVYWYRQLPEEGLKFMVYLQKENIIDESGMPKERFSAEFPKEGPSILRIQQVVRGDSAAYFCASSPGYEQFFGPGTRLTVL.

The rearrangement joins TRBV6-5 to TRBJ1-4; D is perhaps TRBD1 (5 bases). CDR3 size: 15 residues. From germline, CDR1 is MNHEY and CDR2 SVGAGI. The V and J ends lost 6 bases and 8 bases respectively, with 19 bases between them. The CDR3 region has the DNA TGTGCCAGCAGCCCCGGGCATGGGACTGGGGAAAAACTGTTTTTT. This translates into CASSPGHGTGEKLFF.

The chain links TRBV27 to TRBJ1-3; no clear D. The V end was cut by 5 bases, the J end by 0 bases, with 11 bases between. CDR3 size: 15 residues. Germline V gives CDR1 MNHEY, CDR2 SMNVEV (reference sequence). As DNA, the CDR3 is TGTGCCAGCAGTCGAAACAGTTTCTCTGGAAACACCATATATTTT. Protein: CASSRNSFSGNTIYF.

The chain employs TRBV19 and TRBJ1-1, with D maybe TRBD1 (5 bases). The V end was cut by 1 base, the J end by 2 bases, with 17 bases between. The CDR3 covers 17 residues. Per the germline V gene, CDR1 is LNHDA and CDR2 is SQIVND (reference sequence). CDR3 sequence reads: CASSIAPGGVENTEAFF. The CDR3 DNA is TGTGCCAGTAGTATAGCTCCGGGAGGGGTTGAAAACACTGAAGCTTTCTTT.

This clone was observed a handful of times. The chain is built from TRBV5-1 and TRBJ2-7; perhaps TRBD1 as D (6 bases). There are 16 residues in the CDR3. Germline lookup yields CDR1 SGHRS and CDR2 YFSETQ. With 4 bases removed from V and 3 bases from J, the gap between germline ends came to 20 bases. Written as DNA, the CDR3 is TGCGCCAGCAGCCCATACTACAGGGAAAGATACTACGAGCAGTACGTC. It specifies CASSPYYRERYYEQYV.

The chain carries TRBV28 and TRBJ1-1; 8 bases align to TRBD1. Germline trimming cut 6 bases from V and 7 bases from J; bases unmatched to any gene: 7. CDR1 MDHEN and CDR2 SYDVKM come from the germline V gene. This CDR3 has 13 residues. DNA of the CDR3: TGTGCCAGCAGCCGGGGACAGGCCCTTGAAGCTTTCTTT. It specifies CASSRGQALEAFF. The full variable domain, with the rest looked up from reference TRBV28 and TRBJ1-1, is DVKVTQSSRYLVKRTGEKVFLECVQDMDHENMFWYRQDPGLGLRLIYFSYDVKMKEKGDIPEGYSVSREKKERFSLILESASTNQTSMYLCASSRGQALEAFFGQGTRLTVV.

The gene calls are TRBV28 and TRBJ2-5, with a weak D call TRBD1 (8 bases). The ends were cut back, 2 bases at V and 5 bases at J, with 12 bases in the middle. Per germline, CDR1 MDHEN and CDR2 SYDVKM. The CDR3 totals 14 residues. The CDR3 DNA sequence: TGTGCCAGCAGTTTAGGGGGGGACAGGGAGACCCAGTACTTC. This encodes CASSLGGDRETQYF.